These 5 T cell receptor beta chains came from one sample sequenced in a study of blood T cell repertoires in COVID-19. The protocol was immunoSEQ multiplex PCR, while the TCRdb copy is restricted to in-frame clones and leaves out a portion. The sample includes 250,000 to 300,000 clones, over 70% of them seen just once. Sequencing input: peripheral blood. The receptors here all came from a woman older than 75 with acute or convalescent COVID-19.

This chain uses TRBV2 with TRBJ1-4; weak D call: TRBD1 (5 bases). In germline, CDR1 is SNHLY, CDR2 FYNNEI. Trimming shortened V by 4 bases and J by 8 bases, and 14 bases separated the two germline ends. The CDR3 sequence is 14 residues long. The CDR3 coding sequence is TGTGCCAGCAGTGTTTCAGGGATTGGCGAAAAACTGTTTTTT. It encodes CASSVSGIGEKLFF.

CDR3 in amino acids: CASTQQGGDGRQPQHF. CDR3 in DNA: TGTGCCAGTACCCAACAGGGAGGGGACGGGAGGCAGCCCCAGCATTTT. V usage is TRBV19 and J usage is TRBJ1-5; D may be TRBD1 (6 bases). Trimming shortened V by 7 bases and J by 7 bases, and 23 bases separated the two germline ends. CDR3 length: 16 residues. CDR1 LNHDA and CDR2 SQIVND come from the germline V gene (reference sequence).

This clone was seen just once. V gene TRBV2 combines with J gene TRBJ2-3, with D perhaps matching TRBD2 (5 bases). In germline, CDR1 is SNHLY, CDR2 FYNNEI. With 3 bases removed from V and 2 bases from J, the gap between germline ends came to 6 bases. The CDR3 spans 13 residues. CDR3 region: CASSDGITDTQYF. In nucleotides, the CDR3 is TGTGCCAGCAGTGACGGGATCACAGATACGCAGTATTTT.

The chain links TRBV27 to TRBJ1-4; maybe TRBD1 (5 bases). The CDR3 length is 15 residues. CDR1 is MNHEY, CDR2 SMNVEV, per germline (reference sequence). Trimming removed 6 bases from V and 4 bases from J, with 15 bases in between. CDR3 DNA: TGTGCCAGCAGGGCCCGGGGGGGTTATAATGAAAAACTGTTTTTT. This codes for CASRARGGYNEKLFF.

The V gene is TRBV5-4, the J gene TRBJ2-7; 9 bases map to TRBD1. The CDR3 covers 14 residues. After removal of 3 bases from V and 4 bases from J, the junction contained 5 bases not matched to a gene. Germline V lookup: CDR1 SGHNT, CDR2 YYREEE (reference sequence). The CDR3 loop is CASSSPGQGYEQYF. For the CDR3, the DNA is TGTGCCAGCAGCTCCCCGGGACAGGGATACGAGCAGTACTTC.